The 22 T cell receptor beta chains reported below all come from one sample, sequenced in a study of shared clonotypes between healthy human individuals. TCRdb's table, derived via immunoSEQ multiplex PCR, lists solely in-frame clones and lacks some. The data show 550,000 to 750,000 clones, roughly 95% seen once. Naive-designated CD8 cells lacked CD45RO, were positively enriched for CCR7, and omitted terminally differentiated effector memory CD45RA+ cells. The sample was naive CD8+ T cells sorted from blood. These receptors were collected from a woman aged 30 to 39 in good health.

The chain carries TRBV2 and TRBJ2-5; D gene unclear. The DNA end favors TRBJ2-7, so the J call may be wrong. Germline V gives CDR1 SNHLY, CDR2 FYNNEI. This CDR3 is built from 15 residues. The CDR3 loop is CASSGTRQASYEQYF. As DNA, the CDR3 is TGTGCCAGCAGTGGAACCAGGCAGGCCTCCTACGAGCAGTACTTC.

The chain's CDR3 is CASSLDSFSSYNEQFF. CDR3 in DNA: TGCGCCAGCAGCCTGGATAGTTTTTCCTCCTACAATGAGCAGTTCTTC. The V call is TRBV5-1, the J call TRBJ2-1; D ambiguous. The CDR3 extends over 16 amino acids. Trimming pared 4 bases from V and 0 bases from J, leaving 14 bases between. Germline lookup yields CDR1 SGHRS and CDR2 YFSETQ.

The chain is built from TRBV19 and TRBJ2-7; possibly TRBD2 for D (5 bases). CDR3 length equals 14 residues. CDR1 is LNHDA and CDR2 is SQIVND in the germline V gene (reference sequence). V shed 7 bases and J shed 3 bases, with 16 bases lying between them. The CDR3 here is CASMGDGPVYEQYF. DNA for the CDR3: TGTGCCAGTATGGGAGACGGGCCGGTCTACGAGCAGTACTTC.

The gene calls are TRBV6-5 and TRBJ2-7; D is possibly TRBD2 (5 bases). V was clipped by 2 bases and J by 2 bases, with 10 bases between them. The CDR3 spans 14 residues. Germline values: CDR1 MNHEY, CDR2 SVGAGI. The CDR3 nucleotides are TGTGCCAGCAGTTACATGGGGAGCCCCTACGAGCAGTACTTC. Translating it yields CASSYMGSPYEQYF.

Here the CDR3 reads CASSYSAVSPLHF. CDR3 sequence (DNA): TGTGCCAGCAGTTATTCCGCAGTTTCACCCCTCCACTTT. This chain links TRBV6-5 with TRBJ1-6; no clear D. Trimming shortened V by 3 bases and J by 9 bases, and 9 bases separated the two germline ends. CDR1 and CDR2 (germline): MNHEY, SVGAGI. This CDR3 region has 13 residues.

The rearrangement uses TRBV7-9 and TRBJ2-7; 7 bases fit TRBD1. This CDR3 has 15 residues. V was pared by 2 bases and J by 2 bases, with 6 bases of the junction left unmatched. CDR1 is SEHNR and CDR2 is FQNEAQ in the germline V gene (reference sequence). Here the CDR3 reads CASSLQGDSTYEQYF. In nucleotides, the CDR3 is TGTGCCAGCAGCTTACAGGGGGACAGTACCTACGAGCAGTACTTC.

This clone was observed a single time. The V and J genes are TRBV9 and TRBJ1-5, with 7 bases fitting TRBD1. Germline loops: CDR1 SGDLS, CDR2 YYNGEE. The CDR3 extends over 15 amino acids. The J segment lost 7 bases and the V segment lost 0 bases, leaving 7 bases of the junction unmatched. In DNA form, the CDR3 reads TGTGCCAGCAGCGTAGACACAGGGGAAGGACAGCCCCAGCATTTT. This translates into CASSVDTGEGQPQHF.

The CDR3 DNA follows: TGTGCCAGCTCACCACCGAGGGGGAATGCAGATACGCAGTATTTT. Translated: CASSPPRGNADTQYF. The chain combines TRBV18 with TRBJ2-3; D might be TRBD1 (6 bases). This CDR3 spans 15 amino acids. The V gene's germline CDR1 is KGHSH and CDR2 LQKENI. Trimming pared 0 bases from V and 4 bases from J, leaving 11 bases between.

V is TRBV27 and J is TRBJ2-1; D ambiguous. Trimming stripped 5 bases from V and 5 bases from J, with 19 bases between. Germline V gene data show CDR1 as MNHEY and CDR2 as SMNVEV (reference sequence). The CDR3 length is 16 residues. CDR3 in amino acids: CASSPTLKIANNEQFF. CDR3 sequence (DNA): TGTGCCAGCAGTCCTACACTAAAAATCGCTAACAATGAGCAGTTCTTC.

This clone was recorded once. This chain connects TRBV19 to TRBJ2-7; TRBD2 matches 7 bases. Germline assignment: CDR1 LNHDA and CDR2 SQIVND (reference sequence). V shed 0 bases, J shed 7 bases, and the junction held 3 bases outside the gene matches. CDR3 length equals 13 residues. The CDR3 coding sequence is TGTGCCAGTAGTATAGATCCGGGAGGAGAGCAGTACTTC. This encodes CASSIDPGGEQYF.

The J gene is TRBJ1-1, the V gene TRBV27; no firm D call. CDR3 length: 13 amino acids. Germline CDR1 MNHEY, CDR2 SMNVEV (reference sequence). Trimming pared 4 bases from V and 0 bases from J, leaving 6 bases between. The chain's CDR3 is CASSSRVNTEAFF. In DNA, the CDR3 is TGTGCCAGCAGTTCGAGGGTGAACACTGAAGCTTTCTTT.

As to this clone: A read error may account for a junction end that differs from germline. V is TRBV13 and J is TRBJ2-7, with D possibly TRBD2 on 6 matching bases. The CDR3 runs 11 residues. Germline-derived CDR1 and CDR2 are PRHDT and FYEKMQ (reference sequence). As DNA, the CDR3 is TGTGCCAGCAGGTTAGGGAGGGAGCAGTACTTC. As protein: CASRLGREQYF. The variable domain in full, with the rest retrieved from reference TRBV13 and TRBJ2-7, is AAGVIQSPRHLIKEKRETATLKCYPIPRHDTVYWYQQGPGQDPQFLISFYEKMQSDKGSIPDRFSAQQFSDYHSELNMSSLELGDSALYFCASRLGREQYFGPGTRLTVT.

The chain links TRBV9 to TRBJ2-2, with TRBD1 matching 11 bases. The CDR3 is 18 residues long. V was clipped by 3 bases and J by 1 base; unmatched bases: 8. Germline V lookup: CDR1 SGDLS, CDR2 YYNGEE. The CDR3 nucleotides are TGTGCCAGCAGCGAACCGGGACAGGGGGGAAGGAACACCGGGGAGCTGTTTTTT. As protein: CASSEPGQGGRNTGELFF.

The chain uses TRBV6-5 and TRBJ2-1; no clear D. In germline, CDR1 is MNHEY, CDR2 SVGAGI. This CDR3 contains 13 residues. V was shortened by 0 bases and J by 6 bases, with 6 bases between the two germline ends. CDR3 coding DNA: TGTGCCAGCAGTTACTCCCTTCCCAATGAGCAGTTCTTC. Its protein is CASSYSLPNEQFF.

This chain connects TRBV7-9 to TRBJ1-1, with 10 bases fitting TRBD1. The germline gives CDR1 SEHNR, CDR2 FQNEAQ (reference sequence). This CDR3 region has 12 residues. Trimming removed 5 bases from V and 11 bases from J; junction bases left unmatched: 5. The DNA of the CDR3 is TGTGCCAGCAGCCCAGGACAGGGGGTGGCTTTCTTT. This sequence encodes CASSPGQGVAFF.

The chain couples TRBV5-4 to TRBJ2-7; possibly TRBD1 or TRBD2 for D (5 bases each). Trimming pared 3 bases from V and 6 bases from J, leaving 10 bases between. CDR3 length: 12 residues. From germline, CDR1 is SGHNT and CDR2 YYREEE (reference sequence). The CDR3 protein is CASSWGISEQYF. The CDR3, as DNA: TGTGCCAGCAGCTGGGGGATAAGCGAGCAGTACTTC.

This chain joins TRBV2 and TRBJ2-7; tentatively, D is TRBD2 (5 bases). This CDR3 region has 20 residues. Germline CDR1 SNHLY, CDR2 FYNNEI. Trimming removed 0 bases at V and 2 bases at J, with 26 bases between. The CDR3 DNA follows: TGTGCCAGCAGTGAAGCGGTTATACCCGGGTCTAGCTCTCTCCCCTACGAGCAGTACTTC. Translated, it gives CASSEAVIPGSSSLPYEQYF.

This clone was picked up one time. Written as DNA, the CDR3 is TGTGCCAGCAGCTTGGGACAGTTCCCTGACGAGCAGTACTTC. Its translation: CASSLGQFPDEQYF. The V gene is TRBV5-8, the J gene TRBJ2-7; maybe TRBD1 (5 bases). Germline lookup yields CDR1 SGHTS and CDR2 YDEGEE. The V end was cut by 0 bases, the J end by 5 bases, with 12 bases between. The CDR3 has 14 residues.

The V call is TRBV7-2, the J call TRBJ2-7; 7 positions agree with TRBD2. Trimming cost V 4 bases and J 5 bases; bases outside gene matches: 11. CDR1 SGHTA and CDR2 FQGNSA come from the germline V gene. The CDR3 sequence is 15 residues long. The CDR3 DNA reads as TGTGCCAGCAGCTCTAAGGTAGCGGGCATCGACGAGCAGTACTTC. Translating gives CASSSKVAGIDEQYF.

V is TRBV15 and J is TRBJ2-7, with D tentatively TRBD2 (6 bases). CDR1 is LNHNV and CDR2 is YYDKDF in the germline V gene (reference sequence). The ends were cut back, 5 bases at V and 3 bases at J, with 11 bases in the middle. The length of the CDR3 is 13 residues. CDR3 in amino acids: CATSLTRSYEQYF. The CDR3 DNA reads as TGTGCCACCAGCTTGACTAGAAGCTACGAGCAGTACTTC.

The rearrangement links TRBV7-9 to TRBJ2-7; 10 bases fit TRBD2. J lost 4 bases, V lost 7 bases, and 7 bases had no gene match. This CDR3 contains 14 residues. Germline V CDR1 and CDR2: SEHNR, FQNEAQ (reference sequence). This CDR3 reads CASKGLADSYEQYF. The CDR3 DNA is TGTGCCAGCAAAGGACTAGCGGACTCTTACGAGCAGTACTTC. Looking up the rest from reference TRBV7-9 and TRBJ2-7 gives the full variable domain: DTGVSQNPRHKITKRGQNVTFRCDPISEHNRLYWYRQTLGQGPEFLTYFQNEAQLEKSRLLSDRFSAERPKGSFSTLEIQRTEQGDSAMYLCASKGLADSYEQYFGPGTRLTVT.

Here the CDR3 DNA reads TGTGCCACCAGCGGAGGGGGCTACGAGCAGTACTTC. Protein: CATSGGGYEQYF. The chain recombines TRBV15 with TRBJ2-7; D assignment may be TRBD1 or TRBD2 (6 bases each). CDR3 size: 12 residues. Germline V gene data show CDR1 as LNHNV and CDR2 as YYDKDF (reference sequence). V lost 5 bases to trimming and J lost 3 bases, with 8 bases between them. The entire variable domain, with the rest obtained from reference TRBV15 and TRBJ2-7, is as follows: DAMVIQNPRYQVTQFGKPVTLSCSQTLNHNVMYWYQQKSSQAPKLLFHYYDKDFNNEADTPDNFQSRRPNTSFCFLDIRSPGLGDTAMYLCATSGGGYEQYFGPGTRLTVT.